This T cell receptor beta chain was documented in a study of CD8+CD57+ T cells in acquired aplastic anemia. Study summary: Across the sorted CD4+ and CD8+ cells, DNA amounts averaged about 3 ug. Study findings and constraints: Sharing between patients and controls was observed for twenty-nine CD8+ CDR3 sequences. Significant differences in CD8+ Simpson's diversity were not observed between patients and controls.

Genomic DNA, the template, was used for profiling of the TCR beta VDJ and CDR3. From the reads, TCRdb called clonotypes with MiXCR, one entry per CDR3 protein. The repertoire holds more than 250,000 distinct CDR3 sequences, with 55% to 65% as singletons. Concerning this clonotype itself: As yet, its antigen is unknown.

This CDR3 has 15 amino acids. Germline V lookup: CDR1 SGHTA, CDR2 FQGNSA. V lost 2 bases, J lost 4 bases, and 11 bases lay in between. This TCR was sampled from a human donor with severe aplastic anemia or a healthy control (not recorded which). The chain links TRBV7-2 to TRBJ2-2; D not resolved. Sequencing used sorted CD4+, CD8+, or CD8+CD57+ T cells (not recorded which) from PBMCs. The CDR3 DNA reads TGTGCCAGCAGCTTAATTGTGGGCCCCACCGGGGAGCTGTTTTTT. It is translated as CASSLIVGPTGELFF.